These 8 T cell receptor beta chains share one sample of origin, sequenced in a study of blood T cell repertoires in COVID-19 (dated by TCRdb to 2020 to 2022). The method was the immunoSEQ multiplex PCR assay. The table comes from immuneACCESS by way of TCRdb, which keeps in-frame sequences with V and J called. Part of the clones is missing from these tables; in studies checked, under half for an unresolved V gene and the rest for unknown reasons. The table for this sample lists more than 200,000 clones; 85% to 90% of them were counted only once. Clones ranked in the top ten supply less than 3.5% of the sample. The sample was peripheral blood. The receptors shown here come from a woman aged 60-75 years with acute or convalescent COVID-19.

V usage is TRBV7-2 and J usage is TRBJ2-7; no clear D. Germline V lookup: CDR1 SGHTA, CDR2 FQGNSA. The CDR3 is 14 amino acids. The V end lost 7 bases, the J end lost 0 bases, and 13 bases lay between the germline ends. This chain's CDR3 is CASTTALSSYEQYF. For the CDR3, the DNA is TGTGCCAGCACAACAGCACTCAGCTCCTACGAGCAGTACTTC. The entire variable domain, with the rest obtained from reference TRBV7-2 and TRBJ2-7, is as follows: GAGVSQSPSNKVTEKGKDVELRCDPISGHTALYWYRQSLGQGLEFLIYFQGNSAPDKSGLPSDRFSAERTGGSVSTLTIQRTQQEDSAVYLCASTTALSSYEQYFGPGTRLTVT.

V usage is TRBV6-5 and J usage is TRBJ1-4; 8 bases are shared with TRBD1. Germline CDR1 MNHEY, CDR2 SVGAGI. With 6 bases clipped from V and 8 bases from J, the junction kept 11 bases outside the gene matches. CDR3 length: 15 residues. In DNA, the CDR3 is TGTGCCAGCAGAGCGTCAGGGGGCGGAAAAGAAAAACTGTTTTTT. Translated: CASRASGGGKEKLFF.

This clone was observed once. The CDR3 loop reads CASSFPSLAALADTQYF. CDR3 DNA: TGTGCCAGCAGTTTCCCCTCACTAGCGGCACTAGCGGATACGCAGTATTTT. This chain uses TRBV28 with TRBJ2-3, with TRBD2 matching 8 bases. Germline V lookup: CDR1 MDHEN, CDR2 SYDVKM. This CDR3 region has 17 residues. V was pared by 3 bases and J by 6 bases, with 14 bases of the junction left unmatched.

This rearrangement joins TRBV11-2 to TRBJ2-1; 8 nucleotides align to TRBD1. Germline trimming cut 3 bases from V and 5 bases from J; bases unmatched to any gene: 18. This CDR3 spans 19 amino acids. Germline V CDR1 and CDR2: SGHAT, FQNNGV. The DNA for the CDR3 is TGTGCCAGCAGCTTCTGGGGACGACAGGGGTATGGGTTTAACAATGAGCAGTTCTTC. Amino acid sequence: CASSFWGRQGYGFNNEQFF.

Only one count was recorded for this clone. The chain carries TRBV7-8 and TRBJ2-5; TRBD1 aligns across 10 bases. The length of the CDR3 is 15 residues. The ends lost 1 base at V and 4 bases at J; junction bases unmatched: 3. The germline V gene encodes CDR1 SGHVS and CDR2 FQNEAQ. The DNA for the CDR3 is TGTGCCAGCAGCTTAGGTCGGACAGGGGGAGAGACCCAGTACTTC. It codes for CASSLGRTGGETQYF.

This chain connects TRBV6-5 to TRBJ1-6; D is undetermined. The CDR3 extends over 11 amino acids. Germline CDR1 MNHEY, CDR2 SVGAGI. V lost 5 bases and J lost 7, with 3 bases in between. The DNA for the CDR3 is TGTGCCAGCAGTCGGAATTCACCCCTCCACTTT. This sequence encodes CASSRNSPLHF.

This chain links TRBV5-8 with TRBJ1-5, with a possible D match to TRBD1 (5 bases). CDR1 and CDR2 (germline): SGHTS, YDEGEE. CDR3 length: 16 residues. Trimming shortened V by 0 bases and J by 4 bases, and 14 bases separated the two germline ends. As DNA, the CDR3 is TGTGCCAGCAGCTTGGCCCGGGGGGAAAGGAATCAGCCCCAGCATTTT. Translating gives CASSLARGERNQPQHF.

The chain has TRBV19 and TRBJ2-1; D uncertain. V lost 2 bases, J lost 4 bases, and 3 bases lay in between. CDR1 LNHDA and CDR2 SQIVND come from the germline V gene (reference sequence). This CDR3 has 12 amino acids. The CDR3 sequence is CASSITYNEQFF. The CDR3 bases are TGTGCCAGTAGTATAACTTACAATGAGCAGTTCTTC.